This is a list of T cell receptor beta chains from one sample in a study of shared clonotypes between healthy human individuals. Profiled with immunoSEQ multiplex PCR; TCRdb holds only in-frame clones, not every one. Among 2 million to 2.5 million clones listed, approximately 95% were seen once. Sequences were obtained from naive CD4+ T cells sorted from blood. The receptors were sampled from a man aged 18 to 30 in good health. Each CDR3 is given without its conserved first and last residue. The order of the fields is V gene, clone size, CDR3 protein. Size tells how often a clone was seen (once, few, many) or the class of an expanded clone, and some rows leave it out.

TRBV28 | . | ASIQLGETNEKLF
TRBV5-6 | . | ASSADSGSVDGELF
TRBV6-5 | . | ASSYSRRGGTF
TRBV7-2 | . | ASSLGTVFDNQPQH
TRBV6-6 | . | ASSFNRDRVDSPLH
TRBV18 | . | ASSPPGPQRGEQF
TRBV5-1 | . | ASSRNRGPQGSGELF
TRBV5-6 | . | ASSGTDWNTGELF
TRBV7-2 | . | ASSLVTRAGGHEQY
TRBV11-1 | . | ASSLNSQGGKTQY
TRBV10-1 | . | ASSEGQGRTDTQY
TRBV11-2 | . | ASSQTGGNSPLH
TRBV5-1 | . | ASSPAPEFGAQH
TRBV10-3 | . | AISEGRLAGSPNTGELF
TRBV7-9 | once | ASSHFRPRANTEAF
TRBV9 | . | ASSPQPYNSPLH
TRBV6-5 | . | ASSYSADTYGYT
TRBV23-1 | . | ASSQSRGGRTEAF
TRBV5-6 | . | ASSFFDRATNQPQH
TRBV6-1 | . | ASSVGSDYEQY
TRBV9 | once | ASSGVGSELF
TRBV13 | . | ASSLISPNYGYT
TRBV30 | . | AWSVPGTSDEQY
TRBV9 | once | ASSVGVGASYEQY
TRBV5-4 | . | ASSQGVRGGTGELF
TRBV11-2 | once | ASSLTGTGTEGYT
TRBV6-6 | . | ASSSGQPLIGEQY
TRBV5-1 | . | ASSKPQVASTDTQY
TRBV7-2 | . | ASSPEGSASRHNEQF
TRBV18 | . | ASSGQETQY
TRBV5-1 | . | ASSLAPSATSTDTQY
TRBV6-5 | . | ASSSFSGRESNEQF
TRBV4-3 | . | ASSQDHRGLNEKLF
TRBV12-5 | . | ASGAGQGYTDTQY
TRBV18 | once | ASSQRTDHTEAF
TRBV5-1 | . | ASSLAYLGSGLSYEQY
TRBV4-1 | . | ASSQGASGGNKETQY
TRBV6-1 | . | ASSEEGGRATDTQY
TRBV4-3 | . | ASSQTRDRLFYEQY
TRBV5-4 | once | ASSLSGGTGAYEQY
TRBV28 | . | ASFPHGTGLNEQY
TRBV10-3 | . | AISAGDRGLGTEAF
TRBV10-2 | . | ASSESAGGGTEAF
TRBV6-5 | . | ASSYGLGLGAQY
TRBV6-1 | . | ASSETRGHSGNTIY
TRBV28 | . | ASSYDEQY
TRBV29-1 | . | SVAGGALDTQY
TRBV5-1 | . | ASSLGASQNQPQH
TRBV2 | . | ASRTSGSEQY
TRBV28 | . | ASSLGAGNTEAF
TRBV2 | . | ASSSDRVLSYEQY
TRBV7-9 | . | ASSLVQGETQY
TRBV27 | . | ASSFYGGKNTGELF
TRBV4-2 | . | ASSPDRGRNTEAF
TRBV6-6 | . | ASKDISYEQY